Shown below are 17 T cell receptor beta chains from a single sample sequenced in a study of blood T cell repertoires in COVID-19. This table comes from immunoSEQ multiplex PCR, and its TCRdb copy is limited to in-frame clones, with some not included. This sample has some 45,000 clones, with over 75% found just once. The sample was peripheral blood. The receptor set was obtained from a woman older than 75 with acute or convalescent COVID-19.

This chain uses TRBV6-5 with TRBJ2-5; 7 bases align to TRBD2. The germline CDR1 and CDR2 sequences are MNHEY and SVGAGI. This CDR3 region has 14 residues. V was clipped by 6 bases and J by 4 bases; unmatched bases: 8. CDR3 DNA: TGTGCCAGCAGCCTTACAATAGCGGGAGAGACCCAGTACTTC. Translated, it gives CASSLTIAGETQYF.

The chain uses TRBV7-2 and TRBJ2-5, with a tentative D call TRBD2 (6 bases). This CDR3 contains 14 residues. CDR1 is SGHTA, CDR2 FQGNSA, per germline. The V end lost 6 bases, the J end lost 5 bases, and 16 bases lay between the germline ends. The CDR3 loop is CASSLMGGKETQYF. CDR3 nucleotide sequence: TGTGCCAGCAGTCTAATGGGCGGGAAGGAGACCCAGTACTTC.

The rearrangement uses TRBV12-3 or TRBV12-4 and TRBJ1-2; D may be TRBD1 (5 bases). Trimming left V 6 bases short and J 5 bases short, with 13 bases between. This CDR3 has 13 residues. This CDR3 reads CASSRDSTYGYTF. The CDR3 DNA reads TGTGCCAGCAGCCGCGACAGCACATATGGCTACACCTTC.

Only a few counts were recorded for this clone. J is TRBJ1-5 and V is TRBV7-8; D might be TRBD1 (6 bases). The CDR3 has 14 amino acids. The germline V gene has CDR1 SGHVS and CDR2 FQNEAQ. V dropped 4 bases and J dropped 4 bases, with 11 bases sitting between them. Here the CDR3 reads CASSSGQTNQPQHF. The CDR3 nucleotides read TGTGCCAGCAGCTCTGGACAGACTAATCAGCCCCAGCATTTT.

The rearrangement joins TRBV10-2 to TRBJ2-1, with 7 bases that match TRBD2. The CDR3 has 15 residues. Losses at the gene ends were 3 bases for V and 9 bases for J; bases not matched to a gene: 11. Germline V CDR1 and CDR2: WSHSY, SAAADI. This CDR3 reads CASSDTTGGRGEQFF. The CDR3 region has the DNA TGCGCCAGCAGTGATACAACGGGAGGTCGGGGTGAGCAGTTCTTC.

This clone was detected only a few times. The chain has TRBV6-5 and TRBJ2-5, with 10 bases fitting TRBD1. Germline V gene sequence: CDR1 MNHEY, CDR2 SVGAGI. The CDR3 runs 15 residues. V trimming: 4 bases; J trimming: 4 bases; junction bases outside the gene matches: 6. The CDR3 is CASSWRDRGGETQYF. CDR3 coding DNA: TGTGCCAGCAGTTGGCGGGACAGGGGAGGAGAGACCCAGTACTTC.

This clone was seen only a few times. The J gene is TRBJ2-7, the V gene TRBV12-3 or TRBV12-4; maybe TRBD2 (6 bases). Trimming cost V 5 bases and J 6 bases, with 11 bases left between them. CDR3 size: 12 residues. CDR3 DNA sequence: TGTGCCAGCAGTCTGGGGGGTGTCGAGCAGTACTTC. Amino acid sequence: CASSLGGVEQYF.

In this sample, this clone turned up a few times. This sequence joins TRBV5-1 and TRBJ2-7; 11 bases are shared with TRBD2. With 5 bases clipped from V and 11 bases from J, the junction kept 15 bases outside the gene matches. Germline CDR1 and CDR2: SGHRS and YFSETQ. The CDR3 contains 15 residues. CDR3 coding DNA: TGCGCCAGCAGACCTGTAGCGGGAGGGCCGAGTTCAAAGTACTTC. Translated: CASRPVAGGPSSKYF.

The rearrangement joins TRBV12-3 or TRBV12-4 to TRBJ2-1; the D gene is possibly TRBD1 (6 bases). The CDR3 has 12 residues. Trimming removed 8 bases at V and 9 bases at J, with 14 bases between. The DNA for the CDR3 is TGTGCCAGCCAAAAAGAGGGGGTTGAGCAGTTCTTC. It is translated as CASQKEGVEQFF.

This clone was observed once. CDR3 in DNA: TGTGCCAGTAGTATTGAGTTCGGCGGCTTTAGCACAGATACGCAGTATTTT. Its protein is CASSIEFGGFSTDTQYF. The chain couples TRBV19 to TRBJ2-3; no firm D call. V was clipped by 3 bases and J by 0 bases, with 16 bases between them. Germline CDR1 and CDR2: LNHDA and SQIVND (reference sequence). The CDR3 loop spans 17 amino acids. Based on the CDR3 plus reference TRBV19 and TRBJ2-3, the full variable domain is DGGITQSPKYLFRKEGQNVTLSCEQNLNHDAMYWYRQDPGQGLRLIYYSQIVNDFQKGDIAEGYSVSREKKESFPLTVTSAQKNPTAFYLCASSIEFGGFSTDTQYFGPGTRLTVL.

CDR3 loop: CASSETGSGANVLTF. The CDR3, as DNA: TGCGCCAGCAGTGAGACGGGGTCTGGGGCCAACGTCCTGACTTTC. The rearrangement uses TRBV10-1 and TRBJ2-6; the D gene is possibly TRBD2 (5 bases). Trimming left V 2 bases short and J 1 base short, with 6 bases between. Looked up from germline, CDR1 is WNHNN and CDR2 is SYGVQD (reference sequence). This CDR3 is 15 amino acids long.

The CDR3 nucleotides are TGTGCCAGTAGTATGTCACAGGGTCGGCTTCAGGAGCAGTACTTC. It specifies CASSMSQGRLQEQYF. The chain carries TRBV19 and TRBJ2-7; D may be TRBD1 (6 bases). The V gene lost 3 bases and the J gene lost 7 bases, with 19 bases spanning the gap. This CDR3 has 15 amino acids. CDR1 is LNHDA, CDR2 SQIVND, per germline (reference sequence).

This chain connects TRBV2 to TRBJ2-1; 10 bases are a match to TRBD1. Per germline, CDR1 SNHLY and CDR2 FYNNEI. With V trimmed by 4 bases and J by 7 bases, 7 bases remained unmatched. This CDR3 has 15 residues. CDR3 sequence (DNA): TGTGCCAGCAGTGTTGGGACAGGGGTTTTGAATGAGCAGTTCTTC. It is translated as CASSVGTGVLNEQFF.

CDR3: CASSLSTSGTDTQYF. DNA for the CDR3: TGCGCCAGCAGCTTATCGACTAGCGGCACAGATACGCAGTATTTT. The chain has TRBV5-1 and TRBJ2-3; 8 bases match TRBD2. Germline assignment: CDR1 SGHRS and CDR2 YFSETQ. The trim removed 2 bases at V and 1 base at J, leaving 3 bases unmatched. The CDR3 has 15 residues.

This sequence joins TRBV11-2 and TRBJ2-7; TRBD1 matches 7 bases. The trim removed 8 bases at V and 0 bases at J, leaving 4 bases unmatched. The germline V gene has CDR1 SGHAT and CDR2 FQNNGV. CDR3 length: 13 residues. The CDR3 is CASRQGSSYEQYF. In DNA, the CDR3 is TGTGCCAGCCGACAGGGAAGCTCCTACGAGCAGTACTTC.

The rearrangement uses TRBV4-1 and TRBJ1-1; D unclear. With 4 bases removed from V and 0 bases from J, the gap between germline ends came to 12 bases. The length of the CDR3 is 15 residues. Germline CDR1 is MGHRA and CDR2 is YSYEKL. In DNA, the CDR3 is TGCGCCAGCAGCCTCACAGCAGGTCTGAACACTGAAGCTTTCTTT. Translated: CASSLTAGLNTEAFF.

The chain employs TRBV2 and TRBJ2-4; D is uncertain. The ends were cut back, 5 bases at V and 9 bases at J, with 8 bases in the middle. The CDR3 has 11 amino acids. Germline values: CDR1 SNHLY, CDR2 FYNNEI. CDR3 DNA sequence: TGTGCCAGCAGTAAGTTGAGCATTCAGTACTTC. This encodes CASSKLSIQYF.